This entry features one T cell receptor beta chain sequence. As yet, its antigen is unknown. This entry comes from a study of shared clonotypes between healthy human individuals. In the study overall: Donors had three CD4 naive, three CD4 memory, two CD8 naive and one CD8 memory plate apiece. Study-level findings and limits: Generation probabilities were higher for clonotypes shared across all four sorted-subset donors than for unshared ones. Naive subsets generally had larger estimated richness than memory subsets.

Clones were sequenced by immunoSEQ multiplex PCR, and TCRdb holds only the in-frame ones, with some missing. The repertoire has around 700,000 clones, 92% of them found once; the top ten carry more than 20%. CD8 cells classed as naive were CD45RO-negative and positively selected for CCR7, excluding terminally differentiated effector memory CD45RA+ cells. The CDR3 is made up of 13 amino acids. The germline gives CDR1 MDHEN, CDR2 SYDVKM. With 2 bases removed from V and 9 bases from J, the gap between germline ends came to 12 bases. The receptor was derived from a man aged 25 to 45 in good health. The sequenced material came from naive CD8+ T cells sorted from blood. The rearrangement links TRBV28 to TRBJ2-3, with TRBD1 as a possible D gene (6 bases). The CDR3 region has the DNA TGTGCCAGCAGTTTACTAGGGGGAACGACGCAGTATTTT. Protein sequence: CASSLLGGTTQYF.